This is a list of T cell receptor beta chains from one sample in a study of cytomegalovirus exposure and HLA in healthy donors. Clones were read by immunoSEQ multiplex PCR, and TCRdb kept only the in-frame ones, dropping some. The table lists about 130,000 clones, roughly 80% of them singletons. Sequenced input: PBMCs. The receptors come from a man younger than 45 in good health and CMV-seronegative. Each CDR3 is given without its conserved first and last residue. D genes are given only for firm matches.

TRBD1 TRBJ1-5 TRBV28 ASSLYRGANQPQH
. TRBJ2-2 TRBV28 ASSLWRNTGELF
. TRBJ1-1 TRBV11-2 ASSQEGNGAF
. TRBJ1-3 TRBV6-1 ASSEMLRGAENTIY
TRBD1 TRBJ2-7 TRBV2 ASGPRTGSSYEQY
TRBD2 TRBJ2-7 TRBV4-1 ASSQDSGSSYEQY
. TRBJ2-7 TRBV19 ATRIGDEQY
TRBD2 TRBJ2-7 TRBV6-1 ASSESLAGVYSYEQY
TRBD1 TRBJ1-2 TRBV11-2 ASSLAGTGGGYT
. TRBJ2-1 TRBV21-1 ASSKVGGSFHNEQF
. . TRBV13 ASSLEDVQYEQY
TRBD2 TRBJ2-5 TRBV7-2 ASSLVAGGRETQY
. TRBJ2-1 TRBV6-5 ASSLGQSNEQF